The sequence of this T cell receptor (beta chain) was determined in a study of T cell responses to AZD1222 COVID-19 vaccine. The study's findings and limits: Unmutated variant regions reportedly attract nearly half of all spike-specific TCRs.

This clone was seen just once. The antigen is not known. V lost 4 bases, J lost 6 bases, and 19 bases lay in between. This CDR3 is built from 15 residues. Germline V gene sequence: CDR1 LGHNA, CDR2 YSLEER. Produced via immunoSEQ multiplex PCR; TCRdb's table is partial and in-frame only. This repertoire shows around 96,000 clones, roughly 84% found once; its top ten account for around 5.9%. Sequencing used peripheral blood, obtained 28 days after the second AZD1222 dose. The chain couples TRBV4-3 to TRBJ2-7; D is perhaps TRBD1 or TRBD2 (6 bases each). This clonotype was obtained from an adult who received the AZD1222 COVID-19 vaccine. The CDR3 spells CASSPTRGSPLEQYF. The CDR3 DNA sequence: TGCGCCAGCAGCCCGACTAGGGGGTCCCCCCTCGAGCAGTACTTC.